Listed below are T cell receptor beta chains from one sample, sequenced in a study of early T cells in non-severe SARS-CoV-2 infection. MiXCR, applied by TCRdb to the 5' RACE reads, yields one record per CDR3 protein. The sample holds tens of thousands of distinct CDR3 sequences, approximately 12% seen once. The sequenced material came from whole blood. All receptors come from an adult who was a healthcare worker with PCR-confirmed SARS-CoV-2 infection or an uninfected control (not recorded which). Each CDR3 is given with its conserved first and last residue. The D gene is left open where the match is weak. Clone size is shown for a subset of rows, as once, few, many or a class of expanded clone.

v_gene	abundance	d_gene	j_gene	CDR3aa	CDR3nt
TRBV10-2	many	NA	TRBJ2-3	CASSHDVNKDTQYF	TGCGCCAGCAGTCATGACGTTAACAAGGATACGCAGTATTTT
TRBV29-1	NA	TRBD2	TRBJ2-2	CSVSLAGPANTGELFF	TGCAGCGTGAGCCTAGCGGGACCCGCGAACACCGGGGAGCTGTTTTTT
TRBV10-2	many	TRBD1	TRBJ1-2	CASSALDRAYGYTF	TGCGCCAGCAGTGCCTTGGACAGGGCCTATGGCTACACCTTC
TRBV7-2	many	NA	TRBJ1-2	CASSLLGQGDYGYTF	TGTGCCAGCAGCTTATTGGGTCAGGGTGACTATGGCTACACCTTC
TRBV20-1	many	NA	TRBJ1-2	CSAIPYTGIPDGYTF	TGCAGTGCTATACCCTACACCGGGATACCTGACGGCTACACCTTC
TRBV29-1	NA	NA	TRBJ2-3	CSVESTDTQYF	TGCAGCGTTGAGAGCACAGATACGCAGTATTTT
TRBV6-5	NA	NA	TRBJ2-7	CASSYYGRGGDYEQYF	TGTGCCAGCAGTTACTACGGGAGAGGGGGGGACTACGAGCAGTACTTC
TRBV30	many	TRBD1	TRBJ2-2	CAWRDADREAGELFF	TGTGCCTGGAGGGACGCGGACAGGGAGGCAGGGGAGCTGTTTTTT
TRBV7-6	few	TRBD2	TRBJ2-1	CASSPTPPGLAGVGEQFF	TGTGCCAGCAGCCCCACGCCCCCGGGACTAGCGGGAGTTGGTGAGCAGTTCTTC
TRBV27	many	TRBD1	TRBJ1-1	CASYRGMNTEAFF	TGTGCCAGCTACAGGGGAATGAACACTGAAGCTTTCTTT
TRBV7-2	many	TRBD1	TRBJ2-7	CASSPEILTGGYEQYF	TGTGCCAGCAGCCCTGAAATCCTGACAGGGGGGTACGAGCAGTACTTC
TRBV10-2	many	NA	TRBJ2-7	CASSPRGDEQYF	TGCGCCAGCAGCCCCAGGGGGGACGAGCAGTACTTC
TRBV7-9	many	NA	TRBJ1-2	CASSLVVDPGYTF	TGTGCCAGCAGCTTGGTAGTGGATCCGGGCTACACCTTC
TRBV9	many	TRBD2	TRBJ2-7	CASSVGSGSSYEQYF	TGTGCCAGCAGCGTTGGTAGCGGGAGTTCCTACGAGCAGTACTTC
TRBV28	many	TRBD1	TRBJ1-1	CASISGTVNTEAFF	TGTGCCAGCATATCCGGGACAGTTAACACTGAAGCTTTCTTT
TRBV7-9	many	NA	TRBJ1-4	CASSLAAGELFF	TGTGCCAGCAGCTTAGCGGCCGGAGAGCTGTTTTTT
TRBV27	NA	NA	TRBJ1-1	CASSLSLGQGNTEAFF	TGTGCCAGCAGTTTATCGCTCGGCCAGGGGAACACTGAAGCTTTCTTT
TRBV28	many	NA	TRBJ2-1	CASSLALADYNEQFF	TGTGCCAGCAGTTTAGCCCTGGCAGATTACAATGAGCAGTTCTTC
TRBV20-1	medium-sized	NA	TRBJ2-1	CSARDREYNEQFF	TGCAGTGCTAGAGACAGGGAATACAATGAGCAGTTCTTC
TRBV19	many	NA	TRBJ2-7	CASNGGGLSYEQYF	TGTGCCAGTAACGGCGGCGGCCTCTCCTACGAGCAGTACTTC
TRBV7-9	many	NA	TRBJ1-1	CASSSLGGGLNTEAFF	TGTGCCAGCAGCTCCCTGGGGGGAGGATTGAACACTGAAGCTTTCTTT
TRBV7-8	many	NA	TRBJ1-1	CASSLVAGYTEAFF	TGTGCCAGCAGCTTAGTGGCGGGGTACACTGAAGCTTTCTTT
TRBV7-2	NA	NA	TRBJ1-5	CASSLMGVGNQPQHF	TGTGCCAGCAGCTTAATGGGGGTAGGCAATCAGCCCCAGCATTTT
TRBV6-4	many	TRBD2	TRBJ2-2	CASSQIAGRGTGELFF	TGTGCCAGCAGCCAAATAGCGGGGCGTGGGACCGGGGAGCTGTTTTTT
TRBV10-3	NA	NA	TRBJ2-3	CAISGENQDTQYF	TGTGCCATCAGCGGGGAGAACCAGGATACGCAGTATTTT
TRBV30	NA	NA	TRBJ1-2	CVWSVSHGYTF	TGTGTCTGGAGTGTATCACATGGCTACACCTTC
TRBV3-1	medium-sized	NA	TRBJ1-6	CASSQGVYNSPLHF	TGTGCCAGCAGCCAAGGGGTATATAATTCACCCCTCCACTTT
TRBV12-3/TRBV12-4	many	TRBD1	TRBJ2-7	CASSSGQGVDEQYF	TGTGCCAGCAGTTCGGGACAGGGGGTAGACGAGCAGTACTTC
TRBV28	many	TRBD1	TRBJ1-2	CASSPWTGGYGYTF	TGTGCCAGCAGTCCCTGGACAGGCGGCTATGGCTACACCTTC
TRBV6-1	NA	NA	TRBJ1-1	CATRRGAGTEAFF	TGTGCCACCAGACGGGGGGCAGGCACTGAAGCTTTCTTT
TRBV13	many	NA	TRBJ2-1	CASSPPYGWQFF	TGTGCCAGCAGCCCCCCCTATGGATGGCAGTTCTTC
TRBV19	many	NA	TRBJ2-7	CASSPAGGAAYEQYF	TGTGCCAGTAGCCCTGCTGGGGGGGCGGCCTACGAGCAGTACTTC
TRBV27	NA	TRBD2	TRBJ2-7	CASSLSTSGYEQYF	TGTGCCAGCAGTCTATCGACTAGCGGCTACGAGCAGTACTTC
TRBV6-9	many	NA	TRBJ1-3	CASSYSENNSGNTIYF	TGTGCCAGCAGTTATTCTGAGAACAACTCTGGAAACACCATATATTTT
TRBV20-1	many	TRBD1	TRBJ1-2	CSASPGQGYGYTF	TGCAGTGCTAGTCCCGGACAGGGGTATGGCTACACCTTC
TRBV12-3/TRBV12-4	many	TRBD1	TRBJ2-3	CASSLWDRGTDTQYF	TGTGCCAGCAGTTTATGGGACAGGGGCACAGATACGCAGTATTTT
TRBV7-9	many	TRBD1	TRBJ1-2	CASSYGQGTGYTF	TGTGCCAGCAGCTACGGACAGGGGACTGGCTACACCTTC
TRBV20-1	many	TRBD2	TRBJ2-7	CSADHGTSGTYEQYF	TGCAGTGCTGATCACGGGACTAGCGGAACCTACGAGCAGTACTTC
TRBV5-1	NA	NA	TRBJ1-1	CASSLGQRVNTEAFF	TGCGCCAGCAGCCTTGGACAGAGAGTAAACACTGAAGCTTTCTTT
TRBV7-2	many	TRBD2	TRBJ2-1	CASSLGLVYNEQFF	TGTGCCAGCAGCTTGGGACTAGTTTACAATGAGCAGTTCTTC
TRBV5-5	NA	TRBD1	TRBJ2-3	CASSLGQGNTDTQYF	TGTGCCAGCAGCCTGGGACAGGGGAACACAGATACGCAGTATTTT
TRBV9	once	NA	TRBJ1-2	CASSGGGSLPYGYTF	TGTGCCAGCAGCGGCGGAGGGAGTCTCCCCTATGGCTACACCTTC
TRBV28	NA	TRBD1	TRBJ2-7	CASSPPEQGYYEQYF	TGTGCCAGCAGTCCCCCGGAACAGGGGTACTACGAGCAGTACTTC
TRBV6-1	NA	TRBD1	TRBJ2-7	CASSEVGQGSYEQYF	TGTGCCAGCAGTGAAGTGGGACAGGGTTCCTACGAGCAGTACTTC
TRBV7-2	few	NA	TRBJ2-5	CASSTEPQETQYF	TGTGCCAGCAGCACGGAACCTCAAGAGACCCAGTACTTC
TRBV18	many	NA	TRBJ1-1	CASSKEQDTEAFF	TGTGCCAGCTCAAAGGAACAGGACACTGAAGCTTTCTTT
TRBV27	medium-sized	NA	TRBJ1-1	CASSLRFPAGTSSWTEAFF	TGTGCCAGCAGTTTAAGGTTCCCCGCAGGGACATCGAGTTGGACTGAAGCTTTCTTT